Each of the 6 T cell receptor beta chains below was sequenced from the same sample in a study of CD8+CD57+ T cells in acquired aplastic anemia. Genomic DNA provided the template from which TCR beta VDJ and CDR3 profiles were obtained. One entry per CDR3 protein results from TCRdb running MiXCR on the reads. Here the sample spans about 180,000 distinct CDR3 sequences, less than 60% being singletons. By flow cytometry, patients selected for sequencing had shown an expansion of CD8+CD57+ cells. Sequencing was performed on sorted CD4+, CD8+, or CD8+CD57+ T cells (not recorded which) from PBMCs. Every receptor here comes from a human donor with aplastic anemia.

The chain has TRBV19 and TRBJ1-1; D remains ambiguous. Trimming shortened V by 10 bases and J by 5 bases, and 17 bases separated the two germline ends. Per the germline V gene, CDR1 is LNHDA and CDR2 is SQIVND (reference sequence). The CDR3 is made up of 13 amino acids. The CDR3 region is CATFTGLRTEAFF. DNA of the CDR3: TGTGCCACTTTCACCGGACTGCGGACTGAAGCTTTCTTT.

A note on this clonotype: This may be a read error, as it is one base from a much larger clone. The rearrangement joins TRBV24-1 to TRBJ2-7, with TRBD2 matching over 13 bases. CDR1 is KGHDR and CDR2 is SFDVKD in the germline V gene. V shed 6 bases and J 4 bases; nucleotides not matched to a gene: 8. CDR3 length equals 16 residues. The CDR3 DNA follows: TGTGCCACCAGTTACGACCGGACTAGCGGGGGTTACGAGCAGTACTTC. Residues: CATSYDRTSGGYEQYF.

This clonotype was counted many times. The CDR3 protein is CSARVVDEQFF. The CDR3 region has the DNA TGCAGTGCTAGGGTGGTTGATGAGCAGTTCTTC. The chain employs TRBV20-1 and TRBJ2-1; D gene uncertain. Germline V gives CDR1 DFQATT, CDR2 SNEGSKA (reference sequence). The CDR3 spans 11 residues. The ends were cut back, 3 bases at V and 8 bases at J, with 8 bases in the middle.

This chain connects TRBV19 to TRBJ2-7; D might be TRBD1 (7 bases). The CDR3 is 16 residues long. Trimming removed 5 bases at V and 3 bases at J, with 20 bases between. The germline CDR1 and CDR2 sequences are LNHDA and SQIVND (reference sequence). The CDR3 loop is CASSLGGTDEHYEQYF. The CDR3 nucleotides read TGTGCCAGTAGTTTAGGCGGGACAGACGAGCACTACGAGCAGTACTTC.

The V call is TRBV15, the J call TRBJ1-5; no firm D call. Deletions cut 1 base from V and 1 base from J, with 5 bases between. Germline V gene sequence: CDR1 LNHNV, CDR2 YYDKDF (reference sequence). This CDR3 has 14 amino acids. CDR3 coding DNA: TGTGCCACCAGCAGAGGGGTGAGCAATCAGCCCCAGCATTTT. This encodes CATSRGVSNQPQHF.

The chain joins TRBV7-6 to TRBJ2-5; 7 bases match TRBD2. The junction had 4 bases not matched to a gene; V was cut back by 0 bases and J by 3 bases. The germline V gene encodes CDR1 SGHVS and CDR2 FNYEAQ. The CDR3 consists of 15 residues. This chain's CDR3 is CASSLARGIKETQYF. Here the CDR3 DNA reads TGTGCCAGCAGCTTAGCGCGGGGGATCAAAGAGACCCAGTACTTC. Combining the CDR3 with reference TRBV7-6 and TRBJ2-5 gives the whole variable domain GAGVSQSPRYKVTKRGQDVALRCDPISGHVSLYWYRQALGQGPEFLTYFNYEAQQDKSGLPNDRFSAERPEGSISTLTIQRTEQRDSAMYRCASSLARGIKETQYFGPGTRLLVL.